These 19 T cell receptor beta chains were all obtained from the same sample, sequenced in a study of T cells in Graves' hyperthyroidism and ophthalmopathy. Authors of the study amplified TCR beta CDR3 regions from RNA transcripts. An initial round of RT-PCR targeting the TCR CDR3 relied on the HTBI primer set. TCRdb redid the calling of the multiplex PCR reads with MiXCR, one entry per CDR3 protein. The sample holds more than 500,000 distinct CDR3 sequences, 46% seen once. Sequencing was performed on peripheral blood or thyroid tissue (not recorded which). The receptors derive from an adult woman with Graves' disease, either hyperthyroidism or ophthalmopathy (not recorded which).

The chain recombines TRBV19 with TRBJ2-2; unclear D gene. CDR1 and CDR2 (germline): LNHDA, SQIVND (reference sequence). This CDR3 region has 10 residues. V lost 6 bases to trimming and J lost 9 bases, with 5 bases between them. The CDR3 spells CASRSRELFF. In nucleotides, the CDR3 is TGTGCCAGTAGATCTAGGGAGCTGTTTTTT.

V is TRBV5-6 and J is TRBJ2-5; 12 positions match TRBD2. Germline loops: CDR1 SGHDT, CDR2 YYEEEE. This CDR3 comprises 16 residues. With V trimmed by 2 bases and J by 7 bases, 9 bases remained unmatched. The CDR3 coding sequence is TGTGCCAGCAGCTTATGGACTAGCGGGAAGATAGGGACCCAGTACTTC. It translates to CASSLWTSGKIGTQYF.

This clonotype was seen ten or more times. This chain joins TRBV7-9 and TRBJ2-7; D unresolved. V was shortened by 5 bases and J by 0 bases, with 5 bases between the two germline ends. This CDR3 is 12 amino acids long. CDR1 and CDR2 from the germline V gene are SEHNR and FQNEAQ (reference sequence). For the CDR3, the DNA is TGTGCCAGCAGCCCCGGCTCCTACGAGCAGTACTTC. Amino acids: CASSPGSYEQYF.

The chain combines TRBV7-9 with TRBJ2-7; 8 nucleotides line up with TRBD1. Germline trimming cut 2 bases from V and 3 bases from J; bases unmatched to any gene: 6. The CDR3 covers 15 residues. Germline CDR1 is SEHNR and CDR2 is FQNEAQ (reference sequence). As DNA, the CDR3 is TGTGCCAGCAGCTTAAATCGGGACAGGAACTACGAGCAGTACTTC. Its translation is CASSLNRDRNYEQYF.

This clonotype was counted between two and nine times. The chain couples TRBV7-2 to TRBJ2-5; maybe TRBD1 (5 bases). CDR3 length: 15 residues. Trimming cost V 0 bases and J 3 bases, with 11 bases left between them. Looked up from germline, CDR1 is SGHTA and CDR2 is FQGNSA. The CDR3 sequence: CASSLAPREEETQYF. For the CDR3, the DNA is TGTGCCAGCAGCTTAGCGCCCAGGGAAGAAGAGACCCAGTACTTC.

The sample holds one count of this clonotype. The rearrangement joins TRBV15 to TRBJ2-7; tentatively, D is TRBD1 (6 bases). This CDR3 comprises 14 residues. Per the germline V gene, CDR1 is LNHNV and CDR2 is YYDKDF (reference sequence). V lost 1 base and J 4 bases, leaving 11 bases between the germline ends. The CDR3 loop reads CATSRGTDPYEQYF. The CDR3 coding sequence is TGTGCCACCAGCAGAGGGACAGATCCATACGAGCAGTACTTC. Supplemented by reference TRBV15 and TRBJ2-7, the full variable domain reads DAMVIQNPRYQVTQFGKPVTLSCSQTLNHNVMYWYQQKSSQAPKLLFHYYDKDFNNEADTPDNFQSRRPNTSFCFLDIRSPGLGDTAMYLCATSRGTDPYEQYFGPGTRLTVT.

In nucleotides, the CDR3 is TGTGCCACCAGCAGAATCTCGCGGACCTACGAGCAGTACTTC. Protein: CATSRISRTYEQYF. The V and J genes are TRBV15 and TRBJ2-7; unclear D gene. V shed 2 bases and J shed 2 bases, with 10 bases lying between them. Germline V gives CDR1 LNHNV, CDR2 YYDKDF (reference sequence). This CDR3 has 14 residues. The full variable domain, rest sourced from reference TRBV15 and TRBJ2-7, is DAMVIQNPRYQVTQFGKPVTLSCSQTLNHNVMYWYQQKSSQAPKLLFHYYDKDFNNEADTPDNFQSRRPNTSFCFLDIRSPGLGDTAMYLCATSRISRTYEQYFGPGTRLTVT.

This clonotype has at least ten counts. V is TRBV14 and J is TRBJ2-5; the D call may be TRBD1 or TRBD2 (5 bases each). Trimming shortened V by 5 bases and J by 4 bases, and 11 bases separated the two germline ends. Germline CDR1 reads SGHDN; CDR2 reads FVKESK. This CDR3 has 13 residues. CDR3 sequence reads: CASSAGASETQYF. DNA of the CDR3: TGTGCCAGCAGCGCCGGGGCATCAGAGACCCAGTACTTC.

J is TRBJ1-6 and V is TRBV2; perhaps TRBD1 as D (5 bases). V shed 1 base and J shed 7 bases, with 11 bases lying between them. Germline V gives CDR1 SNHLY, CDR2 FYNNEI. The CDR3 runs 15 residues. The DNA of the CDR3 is TGTGCCAGCAGTGAAGTAGGGACGGGGAATTCACCCCTCCACTTT. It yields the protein CASSEVGTGNSPLHF.

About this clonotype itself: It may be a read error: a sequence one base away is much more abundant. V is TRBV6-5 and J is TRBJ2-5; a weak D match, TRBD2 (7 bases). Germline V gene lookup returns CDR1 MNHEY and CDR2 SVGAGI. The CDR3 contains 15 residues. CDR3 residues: CASSPLGGRGEAQYF. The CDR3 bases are TGTGCCAGCAGCCCGCTGGGGGGGCGAGGAGAGGCCCAGTACTTC.

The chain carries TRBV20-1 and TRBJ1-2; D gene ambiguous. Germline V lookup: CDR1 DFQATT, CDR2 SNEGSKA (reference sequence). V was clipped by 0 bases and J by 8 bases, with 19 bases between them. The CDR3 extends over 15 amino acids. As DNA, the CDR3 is TGCAGTGCTAGAGATCCCGGGGAGAGTAGCGGCGGCTACACCTTC. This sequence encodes CSARDPGESSGGYTF.

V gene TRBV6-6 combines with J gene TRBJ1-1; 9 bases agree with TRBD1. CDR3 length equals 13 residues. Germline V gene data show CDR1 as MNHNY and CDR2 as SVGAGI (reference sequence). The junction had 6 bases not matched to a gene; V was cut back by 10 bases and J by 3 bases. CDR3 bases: TGTGCCACCACAGGGGGCGCTGACACTGAAGCTTTCTTT. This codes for CATTGGADTEAFF.

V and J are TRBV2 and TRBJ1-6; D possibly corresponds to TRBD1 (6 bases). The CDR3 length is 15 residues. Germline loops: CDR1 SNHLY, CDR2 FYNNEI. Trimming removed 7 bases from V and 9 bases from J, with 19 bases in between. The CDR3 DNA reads TGTGCCAGCACAGGAGGGGGAGTATCGTTTTCACCCCTCCACTTT. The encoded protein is CASTGGGVSFSPLHF.

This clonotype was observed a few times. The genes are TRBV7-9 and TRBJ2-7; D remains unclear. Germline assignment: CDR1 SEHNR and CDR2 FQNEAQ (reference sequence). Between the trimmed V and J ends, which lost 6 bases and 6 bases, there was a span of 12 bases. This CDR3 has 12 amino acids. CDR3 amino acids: CASSYYSTEQYF. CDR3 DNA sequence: TGTGCCAGCAGTTACTACAGTACCGAGCAGTACTTC.

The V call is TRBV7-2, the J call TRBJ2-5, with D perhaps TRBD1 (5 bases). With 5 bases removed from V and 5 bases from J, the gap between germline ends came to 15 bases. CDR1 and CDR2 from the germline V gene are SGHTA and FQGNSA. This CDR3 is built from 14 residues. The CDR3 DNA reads TGTGCCAGCAGCGGCCTAGGGGTTTGGGAGACCCAGTACTTC. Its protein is CASSGLGVWETQYF.

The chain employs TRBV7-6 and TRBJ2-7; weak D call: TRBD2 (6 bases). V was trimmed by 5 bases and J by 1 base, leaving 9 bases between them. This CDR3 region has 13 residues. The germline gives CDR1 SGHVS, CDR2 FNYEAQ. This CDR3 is CASSGGGSYEQYF. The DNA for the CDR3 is TGTGCCAGCAGCGGCGGAGGGTCCTACGAGCAGTACTTC.

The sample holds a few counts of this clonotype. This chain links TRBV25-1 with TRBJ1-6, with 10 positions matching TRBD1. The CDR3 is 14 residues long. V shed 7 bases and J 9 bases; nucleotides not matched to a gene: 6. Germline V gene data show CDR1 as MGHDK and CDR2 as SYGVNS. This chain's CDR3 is CASTNRDRGSPLHF. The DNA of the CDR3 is TGTGCCAGCACAAACCGGGACAGGGGTTCACCCCTCCACTTT.

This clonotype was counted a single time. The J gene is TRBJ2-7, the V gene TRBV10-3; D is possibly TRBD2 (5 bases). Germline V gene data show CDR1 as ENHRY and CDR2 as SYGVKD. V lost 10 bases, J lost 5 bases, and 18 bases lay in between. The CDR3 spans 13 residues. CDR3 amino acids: CATCPGSGDEQYF. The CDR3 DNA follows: TGTGCCACCTGCCCCGGATCCGGGGACGAGCAGTACTTC.

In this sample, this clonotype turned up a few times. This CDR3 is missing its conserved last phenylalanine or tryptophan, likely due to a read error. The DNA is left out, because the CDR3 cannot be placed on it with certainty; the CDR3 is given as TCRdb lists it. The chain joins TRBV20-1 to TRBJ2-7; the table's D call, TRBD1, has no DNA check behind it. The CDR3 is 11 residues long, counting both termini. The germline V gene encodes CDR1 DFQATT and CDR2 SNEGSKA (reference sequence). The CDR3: CSARDKGQTYL.